Presented here are 26 T cell receptor beta chains from one specimen sequenced in a study of blood T cell repertoires in COVID-19. Method: immunoSEQ multiplex PCR; TCRdb's copy keeps in-frame clones and lacks some. The sample consists of nearly 250,000 clones, 75% to 85% of them appearing once. The sequenced sample consisted of PBMCs or T cells enriched from blood (not recorded which). The receptors come from a woman aged 50 to 60 with acute COVID-19.

The chain has TRBV5-6 and TRBJ1-2, with D hard to call. The germline V gene encodes CDR1 SGHDT and CDR2 YYEEEE. The CDR3 sequence is 14 residues long. V lost 5 bases to trimming and J lost 2 bases, with 13 bases between them. Here the CDR3 reads CASRKRHLNYGYTF. In nucleotides, the CDR3 is TGTGCCAGCAGAAAACGACATTTAAACTATGGCTACACCTTC.

The rearrangement links TRBV6-5 to TRBJ2-3; TRBD2 agrees at 10 bases. The CDR3 sequence is 15 residues long. The J segment lost 1 base and the V segment lost 4 bases, leaving 2 bases of the junction unmatched. Germline assignment: CDR1 MNHEY and CDR2 SVGAGI. The CDR3 nucleotides read TGTGCCAGCAGTTCAGGGACTAGCGGCACAGATACGCAGTATTTT. It encodes CASSSGTSGTDTQYF.

The rearrangement links TRBV19 to TRBJ2-1; D gene unclear. Trimming pared 5 bases from V and 9 bases from J, leaving 14 bases between. This CDR3 has 13 residues. CDR1 is LNHDA and CDR2 is SQIVND in the germline V gene (reference sequence). The DNA for the CDR3 is TGTGCCAGTAGTGTGGGCCTTTTCACTGAGCAGTTCTTC. Protein: CASSVGLFTEQFF. The full variable domain, its missing parts supplied by reference TRBV19 and TRBJ2-1, is DGGITQSPKYLFRKEGQNVTLSCEQNLNHDAMYWYRQDPGQGLRLIYYSQIVNDFQKGDIAEGYSVSREKKESFPLTVTSAQKNPTAFYLCASSVGLFTEQFFGPGTRLTVL.

The CDR3 bases are TGTGCCAGCAGCCAGGCGACTGAAGCTTTCTTT. It codes for CASSQATEAFF. V gene TRBV25-1 combines with J gene TRBJ1-1; D is uncertain. The germline gives CDR1 MGHDK, CDR2 SYGVNS. CDR3 length: 11 amino acids. V gave up 6 bases and J gave up 5 bases, with 7 bases separating them.

The genes are TRBV19 and TRBJ1-1; 11 nucleotides agree with TRBD1. V shed 8 bases and J 5 bases; nucleotides not matched to a gene: 4. Germline CDR1 is LNHDA and CDR2 is SQIVND (reference sequence). This CDR3 region has 13 residues. The CDR3 DNA reads TGTGCCAGTGGGACAGGGGGTTATACTGAAGCTTTCTTT. Amino acid sequence: CASGTGGYTEAFF.

This sequence joins TRBV6-5 and TRBJ1-2; 9 nucleotides match TRBD1. The CDR3 is 15 residues long. The junction had 11 bases not matched to a gene; V was cut back by 6 bases and J by 6 bases. The V gene's germline CDR1 is MNHEY and CDR2 SVGAGI. CDR3 residues: CASRFGDRVADGYTF. The CDR3 coding sequence is TGTGCCAGCAGGTTCGGGGACAGGGTTGCTGATGGCTACACCTTC.

V is TRBV5-4 and J is TRBJ2-1, with D perhaps TRBD1 (5 bases). Trimming left V 0 bases short and J 0 bases short, with 7 bases between. This CDR3 has 15 residues. Germline V gene sequence: CDR1 SGHNT, CDR2 YYREEE (reference sequence). The CDR3 is CASSLEGDSYNEQFF. CDR3 bases: TGTGCCAGCAGCTTGGAAGGGGACTCCTACAATGAGCAGTTCTTC.

Only a few counts were recorded for this clone. The chain joins TRBV5-4 to TRBJ2-7; TRBD1 aligns across 7 bases. The CDR3 extends over 15 amino acids. Germline V lookup: CDR1 SGHNT, CDR2 YYREEE (reference sequence). V shed 4 bases, J shed 2 bases, and the junction held 9 bases outside the gene matches. This chain's CDR3 is CASSLTGRSPYEQYF. The CDR3 region has the DNA TGTGCCAGCAGCCTGACAGGGAGAAGCCCCTACGAGCAGTACTTC.

This rearrangement joins TRBV7-9 to TRBJ2-2; weak D call: TRBD2 (6 bases). V lost 0 bases to trimming and J lost 7 bases, with 9 bases between them. This CDR3 has 14 amino acids. The germline CDR1 and CDR2 sequences are SEHNR and FQNEAQ (reference sequence). The DNA of the CDR3 is TGTGCCAGCAGCTTAGCCGGGGGTGGCGGGGAGCTGTTTTTT. Translated: CASSLAGGGGELFF. Full variable domain (outside the CDR3, taken from reference TRBV7-9 and TRBJ2-2): DTGVSQNPRHKITKRGQNVTFRCDPISEHNRLYWYRQTLGQGPEFLTYFQNEAQLEKSRLLSDRFSAERPKGSFSTLEIQRTEQGDSAMYLCASSLAGGGGELFFGEGSRLTVL.

The V gene is TRBV18, the J gene TRBJ1-5, with D tentatively TRBD1 (5 bases). The germline V gene has CDR1 KGHSH and CDR2 LQKENI. V was pared by 3 bases and J by 6 bases, with 12 bases between. This CDR3 spans 14 amino acids. CDR3 loop: CASSPQGYSQPQHF. CDR3 DNA sequence: TGTGCCAGCTCACCCCAGGGTTATAGTCAGCCCCAGCATTTT.

The gene calls are TRBV5-1 and TRBJ1-3; unclear D gene. The CDR3 is 13 amino acids. V lost 0 bases and J 4 bases, leaving 5 bases between the germline ends. Germline CDR1 and CDR2: SGHRS and YFSETQ. The DNA of the CDR3 is TGCGCCAGCAGCTTGGGAGAGGGAAACACCATATATTTT. This sequence encodes CASSLGEGNTIYF. Full variable domain (outside the CDR3, taken from reference TRBV5-1 and TRBJ1-3): KAGVTQTPRYLIKTRGQQVTLSCSPISGHRSVSWYQQTPGQGLQFLFEYFSETQRNKGNFPGRFSGRQFSNSRSEMNVSTLELGDSALYLCASSLGEGNTIYFGEGSWLTVV.

This clone was observed a single time. The CDR3 here is CASSLEPRNYGYTF. CDR3 bases: TGCGCCAGCAGCTTGGAGCCACGTAACTATGGCTACACCTTC. This rearrangement joins TRBV5-1 to TRBJ1-2; unclear D gene. The CDR3 is 14 amino acids. V shed 0 bases and J shed 1 base, with 7 bases lying between them. Germline assignment: CDR1 SGHRS and CDR2 YFSETQ.

The gene calls are TRBV27 and TRBJ2-7; 10 bases match TRBD1. Germline-derived CDR1 and CDR2 are MNHEY and SMNVEV (reference sequence). V shed 6 bases, J shed 1 base, and the junction held 6 bases outside the gene matches. The CDR3 totals 15 residues. Here the CDR3 DNA reads TGTGCCAGCAGCCGCCGACAGGGGGCTTCCTACGAGCAGTACTTC. It codes for CASSRRQGASYEQYF.

This clone was detected a few times. DNA for the CDR3: TGTGCCAGCAGTTTCGGGGGGTGGAATGGCTACACCTTC. Residues: CASSFGGWNGYTF. This rearrangement joins TRBV12-3 or TRBV12-4 to TRBJ1-2, with D possibly matching TRBD1 (5 bases). V was clipped by 3 bases and J by 6 bases, with 11 bases between them. The CDR3 has 13 amino acids.

The chain is built from TRBV9 and TRBJ2-1; weak D call: TRBD2 (5 bases). V lost 4 bases and J 2 bases, leaving 13 bases between the germline ends. Per germline, CDR1 SGDLS and CDR2 YYNGEE. This CDR3 comprises 15 residues. The chain's CDR3 is CASSFSANPYNEQFF. The CDR3 DNA reads as TGTGCCAGCAGCTTTAGCGCTAACCCCTACAATGAGCAGTTCTTC.

This sequence joins TRBV11-2 and TRBJ2-7; 8 positions agree with TRBD2. The length of the CDR3 is 16 residues. The J segment lost 5 bases and the V segment lost 1 base, leaving 10 bases of the junction unmatched. The germline V gene has CDR1 SGHAT and CDR2 FQNNGV. CDR3 nucleotides: TGTGCCAGCAGCTTAGGTCGCGGGGGGCGCCTAAACGAGCAGTACTTC. Encoded protein: CASSLGRGGRLNEQYF.

The V gene is TRBV30, the J gene TRBJ1-1, with D tentatively TRBD1 (6 bases). This CDR3 is 13 amino acids long. CDR1 is GTSNPN, CDR2 SVGIG, per germline (reference sequence). Trimming pared 3 bases from V and 1 base from J, leaving 9 bases between. CDR3 in DNA: TGTGCCTGGAGGGACAGCCAGAACACTGAAGCTTTCTTT. It specifies CAWRDSQNTEAFF.

The DNA of the CDR3 is TGTGCCAGCAGTGAACGCTTGGCGGGCGAAGCTTTCTTT. This sequence encodes CASSERLAGEAFF. The J gene is TRBJ1-1, the V gene TRBV6-1; D uncertain. CDR3 length: 13 residues. Trimming took 2 bases from V and 8 from J, leaving 12 bases between them. Germline assignment: CDR1 MNHNS and CDR2 SASEGT.

The sample holds one count of this clone. The V call is TRBV10-3, the J call TRBJ1-6; a possible D gene is TRBD1 (6 bases). CDR1 is ENHRY, CDR2 SYGVKD, per germline. V gave up 4 bases and J gave up 5 bases, with 9 bases separating them. CDR3 length: 14 amino acids. CDR3 protein: CAISGTADNSPLHF. DNA of the CDR3: TGTGCCATCAGTGGGACAGCGGATAATTCACCCCTCCACTTT.

V is TRBV11-2 and J is TRBJ1-5; 8 bases agree with TRBD1. The CDR3 is made up of 14 amino acids. Germline CDR1 reads SGHAT; CDR2 reads FQNNGV. Trimming removed 5 bases from V and 3 bases from J; junction bases left unmatched: 3. In nucleotides, the CDR3 is TGTGCCAGCAGCAGACAGGGGAACAATCAGCCCCAGCATTTT. The encoded protein is CASSRQGNNQPQHF.

The V and J genes are TRBV3-1 (or the pseudogene TRBV3-2) and TRBJ2-2; D uncertain. The V and J ends lost 1 base and 2 bases respectively, with 5 bases between them. The germline V gene has CDR1 LGHDT and CDR2 YNNKEL (reference sequence). This CDR3 comprises 14 residues. CDR3 DNA: TGTGCCAGCAGCCAAGTCCCAAACACCGGGGAGCTGTTTTTT. Amino acid sequence: CASSQVPNTGELFF.

This chain joins TRBV7-2 and TRBJ2-1; D is perhaps TRBD1 (5 bases). Germline assignment: CDR1 SGHTA and CDR2 FQGNSA. The V end was cut by 2 bases, the J end by 5 bases, with 10 bases between. The CDR3 is 14 amino acids. DNA for the CDR3: TGTGCCAGCAGCTTAATATCGACAGACAATGAGCAGTTCTTC. Amino acids: CASSLISTDNEQFF.

The chain combines TRBV9 with TRBJ2-7, with TRBD1 matching 8 bases. V shed 3 bases, J shed 0 bases, and the junction held 2 bases outside the gene matches. The CDR3 extends over 14 amino acids. CDR1 is SGDLS and CDR2 is YYNGEE in the germline V gene. Here the CDR3 DNA reads TGTGCCAGCAGCGGCGGACAGGGCTCCTACGAGCAGTACTTC. Translated: CASSGGQGSYEQYF.

The gene calls are TRBV18 and TRBJ2-7; possible D gene TRBD1, 8 bases. The germline V gene encodes CDR1 KGHSH and CDR2 LQKENI. V gave up 5 bases and J gave up 2 bases, with 16 bases separating them. The length of the CDR3 is 15 residues. CDR3 bases: TGTGCCAGCTCAACAACAGGGGGGGGAACCTACGAGCAGTACTTC. It translates to CASSTTGGGTYEQYF.

The V gene is TRBV5-1, the J gene TRBJ2-7; 8 bases are a match to TRBD2. Looked up from germline, CDR1 is SGHRS and CDR2 is YFSETQ. V shed 2 bases and J 0 bases; nucleotides not matched to a gene: 7. This CDR3 region has 16 residues. This CDR3 reads CASSLRLLADSYEQYF. The DNA for the CDR3 is TGCGCCAGCAGCTTAAGGCTACTAGCGGACTCCTACGAGCAGTACTTC.

This chain links TRBV14 with TRBJ2-7; TRBD1 agrees at 9 bases. The CDR3 sequence is 15 residues long. V gave up 0 bases and J gave up 5 bases; unmatched junction bases: 5. Looked up from germline, CDR1 is SGHDN and CDR2 is FVKESK. The CDR3 loop reads CASSQETGGSHEQYF. The CDR3 DNA follows: TGTGCCAGCAGCCAAGAGACAGGGGGATCTCACGAGCAGTACTTC.